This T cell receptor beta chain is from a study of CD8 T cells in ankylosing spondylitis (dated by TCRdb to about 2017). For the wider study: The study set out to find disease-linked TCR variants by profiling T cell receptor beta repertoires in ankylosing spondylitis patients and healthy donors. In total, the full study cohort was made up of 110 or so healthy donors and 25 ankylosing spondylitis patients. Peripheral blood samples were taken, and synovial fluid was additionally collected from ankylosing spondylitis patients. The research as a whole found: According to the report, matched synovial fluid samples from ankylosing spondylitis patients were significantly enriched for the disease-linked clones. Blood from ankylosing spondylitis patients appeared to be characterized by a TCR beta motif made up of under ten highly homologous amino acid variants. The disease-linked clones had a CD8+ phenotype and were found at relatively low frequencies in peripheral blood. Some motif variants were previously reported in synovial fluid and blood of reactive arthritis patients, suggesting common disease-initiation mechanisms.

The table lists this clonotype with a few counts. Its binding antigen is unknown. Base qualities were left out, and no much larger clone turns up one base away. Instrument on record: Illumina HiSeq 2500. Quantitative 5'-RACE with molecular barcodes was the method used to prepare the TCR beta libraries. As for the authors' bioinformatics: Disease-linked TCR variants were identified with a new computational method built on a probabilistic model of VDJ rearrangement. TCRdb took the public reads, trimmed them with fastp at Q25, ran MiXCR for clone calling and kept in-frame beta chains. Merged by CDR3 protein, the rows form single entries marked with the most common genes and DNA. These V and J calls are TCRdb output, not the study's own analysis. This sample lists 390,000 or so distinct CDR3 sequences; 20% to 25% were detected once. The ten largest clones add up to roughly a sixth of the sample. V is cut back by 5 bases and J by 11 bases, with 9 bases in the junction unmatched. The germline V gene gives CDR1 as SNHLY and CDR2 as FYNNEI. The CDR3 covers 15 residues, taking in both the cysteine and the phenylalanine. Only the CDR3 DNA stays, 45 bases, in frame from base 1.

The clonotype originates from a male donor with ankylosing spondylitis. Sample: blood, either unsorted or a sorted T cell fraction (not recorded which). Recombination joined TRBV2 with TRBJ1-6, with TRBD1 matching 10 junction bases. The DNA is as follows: TGTGCCAGCAGTTTTCCGGGACAGGGGAGGGCACCCCTCCACTTT. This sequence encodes CASSFPGQGRAPLHF.